This T cell receptor beta chain was sequenced in a study of T-cell reconstitution after alpha-beta-depleted transplantation in children. Preparation of the TCRbeta library used unique molecular identifiers. Using its own MiXCR run on the PCR reads, TCRdb lists one record per CDR3 protein. The sample includes roughly 590,000 distinct CDR3 sequences, roughly 15% seen only once; the top ten take approximately 1%. The CDR3 extends over 14 amino acids. Trimming stripped 6 bases from V and 1 base from J, with 12 bases between. The input for sequencing was PBMCs from the stem cell graft donor, taken from the stem cell graft. This sequence originates from a human donor who donated a stem cell graft to a child with acute myeloid leukemia. The chain joins TRBV12-3 or TRBV12-4 to TRBJ2-5; D possibly corresponds to TRBD2 (7 bases). CDR3 amino acids: CASSGGQVQETQYF. In DNA, the CDR3 is TGTGCCAGCAGCGGGGGGCAGGTCCAAGAGACCCAGTACTTC.